This T cell receptor (beta chain) emerged from a study of T cell repertoires in cytomegalovirus infection. This clonotype has at least ten counts. TCRdb reprocessed the reads with MiXCR, giving one entry per CDR3 protein. The table records about 360,000 distinct CDR3 sequences, about a sixth of them present only once. The CDR3 sequence is 16 residues long. CDR1 and CDR2 from the germline V gene are SGHTA and FQGNSA. Trimming cost V 3 bases and J 7 bases; bases outside gene matches: 12. The J gene is TRBJ2-3, the V gene TRBV7-2, with TRBD2 matching 8 bases. Specimen: PBMCs. The TCR originated in a human donor in good health (CMV status not recorded). Some clones in this sample may be carry-over from other donors' samples. CDR3 in amino acids: CASSFLSASGRNTQYF. The CDR3, as DNA: TGTGCCAGCAGCTTCCTCTCGGCCAGCGGGAGAAATACGCAGTATTTT.